This TCR beta chain was profiled in a study of yellow fever vaccine responses in identical twins. The study, taken as a whole, reports: On the reported evidence, twins' vaccine T cell responses seemed partly convergent and partly personalized.

The CDR3 has 14 residues. Germline CDR1 is MGHRA and CDR2 is YSYEKL. Trimming cost V 0 bases and J 2 bases, with 7 bases left between them. This clonotype has only a few counts. The antigen remains undetermined. One entry per CDR3 protein results from TCRdb running MiXCR on the RT-PCR reads. Of 2,500 to 3,000 distinct CDR3 sequences detected, roughly 87% appear once; the ten largest clones hold about 1.8%. This chain joins TRBV4-1 and TRBJ1-2, with D hard to call. Material: T cells from blood (PBMCs), unsorted or a sorted subset (not recorded which), obtained before or after yellow fever vaccination (not recorded which). The receptor was derived from a female donor who received the yellow fever vaccine. CDR3 region: CASSQDVSNYGYTF. The DNA for the CDR3 is TGCGCCAGCAGCCAAGATGTCTCCAACTATGGCTACACCTTC.